This T cell receptor (beta chain) was found in a study of T cell responses to AZD1222 COVID-19 vaccine. Concerning this clone itself: The antigen remains undetermined.

Trimming took 1 base from V and 0 from J, leaving 8 bases between them. The germline gives CDR1 SGDLS, CDR2 YYNGEE. This CDR3 spans 15 amino acids. The data were produced by immunoSEQ multiplex PCR, yet TCRdb's version contains in-frame clones alone and is incomplete. The sample has around 66,000 clones, more than 75% seen once. Study results and caveats: Increased Spike-specific TCR breadth and depth were observed after two AZD1222 doses. Vaccine-associated CD4 TCRs ranged over spike, dominating at 160-218 and 743-854. Only 5 or 6 individuals given AZD1222 were seropositive at baseline. Close to half of spike-specific TCRs reportedly recognize unmutated variant regions.

The chain combines TRBV9 with TRBJ1-5; D gene unclear. Sequenced here: peripheral blood, sampled 28 days after the second dose of the MenACWY control vaccine. The receptor's source is an adult who received the MenACWY meningococcal vaccine as a control. CDR3 amino acids: CASSVTAYSNQPQHF. As DNA, the CDR3 is TGTGCCAGCAGCGTAACGGCGTATAGCAATCAGCCCCAGCATTTT.